This TCR beta chain was retrieved from a study of blood T cell repertoires in COVID-19. At the level of the study: T cells, B-cell-depleted T cells, or PBMCs provided the cDNA or gDNA that served as material.

As originally analysed: Amplified reference gene primers provided the basis for estimating nucleated cell counts. The protocol was immunoSEQ multiplex PCR, while the TCRdb copy is restricted to in-frame clones and leaves out a portion. V and J calls and clone size are copied from that table; D and trimming were computed from the DNA. The data hold about 86,000 clones, with 85% observed a single time. The CDR3 consists of 12 residues. Germline V gene lookup returns CDR1 SGHTA and CDR2 FQGNSA. Trimming cost V 5 bases and J 4 bases, with 7 bases left between them. The rearrangement links TRBV7-2 to TRBJ2-3; D remains unclear. The origin of this receptor is a man between 45 and 60 years old with acute or convalescent COVID-19. Sequenced input: peripheral blood. For the CDR3, the DNA is TGTGCCAGCAGCCCCCTAGCAGATACGCAGTATTTT. This gives the protein CASSPLADTQYF.